This T cell receptor (beta chain) is from a study of T cell responses to AZD1222 COVID-19 vaccine. This clone was detected only a few times. Method: immunoSEQ multiplex PCR; TCRdb's copy keeps in-frame clones and lacks some. Counted here are 100,000 or so clones, about 87% occurring once; the ten biggest clones make up about 1.7%. This CDR3 has 14 amino acids. Trimming took off 1 base at V and 4 bases at J, with 10 bases between the two ends. The germline V gene encodes CDR1 MNHEY and CDR2 SVGEGT. The source is an adult in good health. The genes are TRBV6-2 or TRBV6-3 and TRBJ2-5; a possible D gene is TRBD1 (6 bases). The sample here was peripheral blood, taken on day 0 of AZD1222 vaccination. This chain's CDR3 is CASSYWGQGETQYF. The CDR3 DNA sequence: TGTGCCAGCAGTTACTGGGGGCAGGGAGAGACCCAGTACTTC.